This T cell receptor beta chain was profiled in a study of blood T cell repertoires in COVID-19. Germline V gives CDR1 GTSNPN, CDR2 SVGIG (reference sequence). V was pared by 5 bases and J by 6 bases, with 11 bases between. This CDR3 has 13 residues. In the authors' methods: Nucleated cell number was recorded as an estimate derived from reference gene primer amplification. Profiling relied on immunoSEQ multiplex PCR, and the TCRdb table lists in-frame clones only, not all of them. V and J calls and clone size are copied from that table; D and trimming were computed from the DNA. The sample yields over 40,000 clones, 80% to 95% seen once.

J is TRBJ1-6 and V is TRBV30, with unresolved D. Sequenced sample: peripheral blood. This sequence originates from a human donor in a cohort sampled during active COVID-19. CDR3 sequence (DNA): TGTGCCTGGGGAGCCTCCAGTAATTCACCCCTCCACTTT. Protein sequence: CAWGASSNSPLHF.